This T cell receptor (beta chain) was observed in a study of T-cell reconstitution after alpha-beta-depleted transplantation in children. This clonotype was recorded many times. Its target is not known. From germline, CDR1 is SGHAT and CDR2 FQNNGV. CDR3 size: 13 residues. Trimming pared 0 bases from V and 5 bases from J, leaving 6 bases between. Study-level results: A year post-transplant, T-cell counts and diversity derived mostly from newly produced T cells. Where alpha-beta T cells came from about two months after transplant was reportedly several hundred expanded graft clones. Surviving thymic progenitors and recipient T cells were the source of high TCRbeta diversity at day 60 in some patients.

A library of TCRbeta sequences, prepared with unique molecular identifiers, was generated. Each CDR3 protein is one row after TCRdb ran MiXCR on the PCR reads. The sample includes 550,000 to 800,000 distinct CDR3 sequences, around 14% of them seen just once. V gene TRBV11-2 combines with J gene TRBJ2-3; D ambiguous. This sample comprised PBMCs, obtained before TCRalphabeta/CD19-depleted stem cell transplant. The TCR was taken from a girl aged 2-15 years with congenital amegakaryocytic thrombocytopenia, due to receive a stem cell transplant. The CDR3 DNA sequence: TGTGCCAGCAGCTTAGATCGTGAAGATACGCAGTATTTT. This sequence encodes CASSLDREDTQYF.